Following are 14 T cell receptor beta chains from one sample sequenced in a study of T-cell memory formation after mild COVID-19. One entry per CDR3 protein results from TCRdb running MiXCR on the 5' RACE reads. This sample has hundreds of thousands of distinct CDR3 sequences, with roughly 15% found just once. The sample comprised PBMCs or a T cell subset sorted from them (not recorded which). The receptors originated from a man younger than 35 who had mild COVID-19 (a few samples of this study predate the infection). Cell type and time point are not known.

The CDR3 DNA sequence: TGTGCCAGCAGCTTAGGACGCCAGCGGGAAAAAGAGACCCAGTACTTC. Its protein is CASSLGRQREKETQYF. V usage is TRBV7-6 and J usage is TRBJ2-5; 7 positions match TRBD2. Trimming removed 1 base from V and 3 bases from J; junction bases left unmatched: 8. CDR3 size: 16 residues. Germline V gene lookup returns CDR1 SGHVS and CDR2 FNYEAQ.

This clonotype was picked up a small number of times. CDR3 loop: CASSLTGFTGELFF. The CDR3 coding sequence is TGCGCCAGCAGCCTGACAGGGTTCACCGGGGAGCTGTTTTTT. V gene TRBV5-1 combines with J gene TRBJ2-2; 7 bases are shared with TRBD1. The length of the CDR3 is 14 residues. CDR1 SGHRS and CDR2 YFSETQ come from the germline V gene. Germline trimming cut 4 bases from V and 4 bases from J; bases unmatched to any gene: 4.

This clonotype was seen a few times. The V call is TRBV20-1, the J call TRBJ2-1, with 8 bases matching TRBD2. The CDR3 is 15 residues long. Germline V gene data show CDR1 as DFQATT and CDR2 as SNEGSKA (reference sequence). J was trimmed by 2 bases and V by 2 bases; bases with no gene match: 5. The CDR3 DNA reads as TGCAGTGCTAGAACCGGGGGGGCCCCCTACAATGAGCAGTTCTTC. Translation gives CSARTGGAPYNEQFF.

In this sample, this clonotype turned up many times. The chain combines TRBV5-1 with TRBJ2-1, with 7 bases matching TRBD1. The V gene end was trimmed by 4 bases and the J gene end by 0 bases; junction bases not matched to a gene: 4. Germline CDR1 SGHRS, CDR2 YFSETQ. The CDR3 loop spans 15 amino acids. This CDR3 reads CASSPTGSSYNEQFF. The CDR3 nucleotides are TGCGCCAGCAGCCCGACAGGGAGCTCCTACAATGAGCAGTTCTTC.

This clonotype came up a few times. The gene calls are TRBV7-8 and TRBJ1-1; no reliable D call. The CDR3 totals 14 residues. Germline V CDR1 and CDR2: SGHVS, FQNEAQ. Trimming took off 2 bases at V and 1 base at J, with 8 bases between the two ends. Here the CDR3 reads CASSLLNRNTEAFF. CDR3 nucleotide sequence: TGTGCCAGCAGCTTATTAAACAGGAACACTGAAGCTTTCTTT. The full variable domain, rest sourced from reference TRBV7-8 and TRBJ1-1, is GAGVSQSPRYKVAKRGQDVALRCDPISGHVSLFWYQQALGQGPEFLTYFQNEAQLDKSGLPSDRFFAERPEGSVSTLKIQRTQQEDSAVYLCASSLLNRNTEAFFGQGTRLTVV.

V usage is TRBV15 and J usage is TRBJ2-1; TRBD1 is a possible D gene (5 bases). CDR1 is LNHNV and CDR2 is YYDKDF in the germline V gene (reference sequence). The germline V and J ends were trimmed by 5 bases and 7 bases, with 18 bases remaining between them. The CDR3 extends over 15 amino acids. The CDR3 nucleotides are TGTGCCACCAGCTCTTACACAGGAAGAAGGAATGAGCAGTTCTTC. Translating gives CATSSYTGRRNEQFF.

The sample holds a few counts of this clonotype. V is TRBV6-5 and J is TRBJ2-7; D is undetermined. Trimming cost V 5 bases and J 3 bases, with 17 bases left between them. Germline CDR1 reads MNHEY; CDR2 reads SVGAGI. There are 15 residues in the CDR3. CDR3 residues: CASSRVSGSNYEQYF. The CDR3 DNA sequence: TGTGCCAGCAGTCGTGTGTCCGGGTCAAACTACGAGCAGTACTTC.

This clonotype was observed a few times. The chain recombines TRBV20-1 with TRBJ2-1; 9 bases are a match to TRBD2. Germline loops: CDR1 DFQATT, CDR2 SNEGSKA (reference sequence). V lost 5 bases to trimming and J lost 4 bases; unmatched junction nucleotides: 6. The CDR3 covers 14 residues. The CDR3 DNA sequence: TGCAGTGCTCCGCGGGGGGGCCGTTACAATGAGCAGTTCTTC. Protein sequence: CSAPRGGRYNEQFF.

This clonotype was counted only a few times. V is TRBV19 and J is TRBJ2-3; D gene ambiguous. V lost 3 bases and J 6 bases, leaving 4 bases between the germline ends. Germline V gene data show CDR1 as LNHDA and CDR2 as SQIVND (reference sequence). The CDR3 loop spans 11 amino acids. This CDR3 is CASSMGDTQYF. The CDR3 coding sequence is TGTGCCAGTAGTATGGGGGATACGCAGTATTTT.

J is TRBJ2-1 and V is TRBV28, with D perhaps matching TRBD1 (5 bases). This CDR3 is 13 amino acids long. The V gene lost 4 bases and the J gene lost 3 bases, with 7 bases spanning the gap. The germline V gene has CDR1 MDHEN and CDR2 SYDVKM. The DNA of the CDR3 is TGTGCCAGCAGTTCCGGACACTACAATGAGCAGTTCTTC. Residues: CASSSGHYNEQFF.

V usage is TRBV6-2 or TRBV6-3 and J usage is TRBJ1-5, with a weak D call TRBD1 (6 bases). The CDR3 contains 16 residues. Trimming shortened V by 5 bases and J by 7 bases, and 21 bases separated the two germline ends. Germline CDR1 MNHEY, CDR2 SVGEGT. The CDR3 DNA reads TGTGCCAGCAGTCCTACGGGCCCGACAGGAGGACAGCCCCAGCATTTT. The encoded protein is CASSPTGPTGGQPQHF.

Many counts were recorded for this clonotype. V is TRBV7-9 and J is TRBJ1-1; D is unclear. V gave up 2 bases and J gave up 1 base, with 5 bases separating them. The germline V gene has CDR1 SEHNR and CDR2 FQNEAQ (reference sequence). The CDR3 sequence is 13 residues long. For the CDR3, the DNA is TGTGCCAGCAGCTTACAGGAGAACACTGAAGCTTTCTTT. Encoded protein: CASSLQENTEAFF. The full variable domain, its missing parts supplied by reference TRBV7-9 and TRBJ1-1, is DTGVSQNPRHKITKRGQNVTFRCDPISEHNRLYWYRQTLGQGPEFLTYFQNEAQLEKSRLLSDRFSAERPKGSFSTLEIQRTEQGDSAMYLCASSLQENTEAFFGQGTRLTVV.

This clonotype has more than one count but fewer than ten. J is TRBJ2-7 and V is TRBV4-2; 8 bases align to TRBD2. The CDR3 consists of 15 residues. Germline CDR1 LGHNA, CDR2 YNFKEQ. J was trimmed by 2 bases and V by 1 base; bases with no gene match: 4. The CDR3 coding sequence is TGTGCCAGCAGCCAAGGCGCGGGGGGCCCCTACGAGCAGTACGTC. It is translated as CASSQGAGGPYEQYV.

The chain has TRBV28 and TRBJ1-2; a possible D gene is TRBD1 (5 bases). The V end was cut by 6 bases, the J end by 0 bases, with 11 bases between. This CDR3 is built from 14 residues. Germline V lookup: CDR1 MDHEN, CDR2 SYDVKM. The CDR3 spells CASSQTATNYGYTF. Here the CDR3 DNA reads TGTGCCAGCAGCCAGACAGCTACTAACTATGGCTACACCTTC.